Sequencing of this T cell receptor (beta chain) was carried out in a study of T cell responses to AZD1222 COVID-19 vaccine. CDR3 length: 15 residues. The J segment lost 6 bases and the V segment lost 5 bases, leaving 8 bases of the junction unmatched. Germline V gives CDR1 SGHVS, CDR2 FNYEAQ. TCRdb's copy holds only in-frame clones and misses some; the assay was immunoSEQ multiplex PCR. The sample lists more than 100,000 clones, nearly 90% seen once, with less than 4.5% in the top ten. The receptor was isolated from an adult in good health. The sequencing used peripheral blood, collected on day 0 of AZD1222 vaccination. The gene calls are TRBV7-6 and TRBJ2-2, with 8 bases lining up with TRBD1. The CDR3 DNA reads as TGTGCCAGCAGCCTAGTGGTACAGGGGGCCGGGGAGCTGTTTTTT. Encoded protein: CASSLVVQGAGELFF.